The 25 T cell receptor beta chains below come from one sample, sequenced in a study of cytomegalovirus exposure and HLA in healthy donors. The PCR had 60 Vbeta and 13 Jbeta primers. Libraries were prepared by immunoSEQ multiplex PCR; TCRdb keeps only in-frame clonotypes and omits some of them. This sample has about 25,000 clones; 70% occur once, and the top ten carry more than 3.5%. Sequenced input: PBMCs. Receptors originate from a woman between 45 and 65 years old in good health and CMV-seronegative.

The chain couples TRBV2 to TRBJ2-1; 13 nucleotides match TRBD2. The CDR3 totals 14 residues. The junction had 5 bases not matched to a gene; V was cut back by 8 bases and J by 7 bases. Germline V gene data show CDR1 as SNHLY and CDR2 as FYNNEI. The CDR3 reads CASGRLAGGNEQFF. CDR3 nucleotides: TGTGCCAGCGGACGACTAGCGGGAGGTAATGAGCAGTTCTTC.

The V gene is TRBV6-1, the J gene TRBJ2-2; D might be TRBD1 (6 bases). This CDR3 is 14 amino acids long. The germline CDR1 and CDR2 sequences are MNHNS and SASEGT. The ends were cut back, 6 bases at V and 2 bases at J, with 10 bases in the middle. CDR3 bases: TGTGCCAGCAGAAGGGACACTAACACCGGGGAGCTGTTTTTT. This translates into CASRRDTNTGELFF.

There are a few counts of this clone. This chain connects TRBV29-1 to TRBJ1-1; 8 nucleotides line up with TRBD1. V lost 7 bases and J lost 4; bases outside the gene matches: 14. The CDR3 totals 15 residues. The germline CDR1 and CDR2 sequences are SQVTM and ANQGSEA. The CDR3 loop is CSGLPPGGAGTEAFF. CDR3 bases: TGCAGCGGCCTACCACCAGGGGGCGCAGGCACTGAAGCTTTCTTT.

The chain links TRBV29-1 to TRBJ1-1; D unclear. The CDR3 spans 11 residues. V lost 6 bases and J 3 bases, leaving 8 bases between the germline ends. Germline loops: CDR1 SQVTM, CDR2 ANQGSEA. The CDR3 sequence: CSVKRDTEAFF. CDR3 in DNA: TGCAGCGTGAAGAGGGACACTGAAGCTTTCTTT.

The chain employs TRBV29-1 and TRBJ2-7, with TRBD1 matching 11 bases. The junction had 10 bases not matched to a gene; V was cut back by 7 bases and J by 5 bases. Germline loops: CDR1 SQVTM, CDR2 ANQGSEA. The CDR3 runs 14 residues. The CDR3: CSALGQGVLNEQYF. Written as DNA, the CDR3 is TGCAGCGCCTTGGGACAGGGGGTATTGAACGAGCAGTACTTC.

The chain carries TRBV4-1 and TRBJ2-3; 13 nucleotides line up with TRBD2. The CDR3 runs to 16 residues. Germline assignment: CDR1 MGHRA and CDR2 YSYEKL. The ends lost 4 bases at V and 2 bases at J; junction bases unmatched: 3. CDR3 sequence reads: CASSPGTSGNTDTQYF. The CDR3 nucleotides read TGCGCCAGCAGCCCTGGGACTAGCGGGAACACAGATACGCAGTATTTT.

The chain recombines TRBV13 with TRBJ2-7; the D is unclear. Germline V lookup: CDR1 PRHDT, CDR2 FYEKMQ (reference sequence). Trimming removed 2 bases at V and 0 bases at J, with 5 bases between. This CDR3 is built from 13 residues. The CDR3 DNA reads TGTGCCAGCAGCTTAATCAGCTCCTACGAGCAGTACTTC. This gives the protein CASSLISSYEQYF.

This rearrangement joins TRBV6-5 to TRBJ2-2; D not certain. Trimming removed 4 bases from V and 5 bases from J, with 5 bases in between. Per germline, CDR1 MNHEY and CDR2 SVGAGI. The CDR3 is 12 residues long. Here the CDR3 reads CASSFQTGELFF. CDR3 bases: TGTGCCAGCAGTTTTCAAACCGGGGAGCTGTTTTTT.

This clone appeared a few times. The rearrangement links TRBV6-5 to TRBJ1-2; no firm D call. CDR1 MNHEY and CDR2 SVGAGI come from the germline V gene. V lost 7 bases, J lost 2 bases, and 11 bases lay in between. The CDR3 totals 13 residues. CDR3 bases: TGTGCCAGCAAGGTGCGAGGGAACTATGGCTACACCTTC. Translated, it gives CASKVRGNYGYTF.

This clone was observed a few times. This chain joins TRBV5-4 and TRBJ2-3, with D possibly matching TRBD2 (5 bases). Germline values: CDR1 SGHNT, CDR2 YYREEE (reference sequence). The CDR3 runs to 14 residues. The V and J ends lost 3 bases and 6 bases respectively, with 14 bases between them. The CDR3 DNA follows: TGTGCCAGCAGCTCCCGGACTGCACTCGATACGCAGTATTTT. Translated: CASSSRTALDTQYF.

V usage is TRBV5-1 and J usage is TRBJ1-1; TRBD1 matches at 9 bases. From germline, CDR1 is SGHRS and CDR2 YFSETQ. CDR3 length: 13 amino acids. J lost 5 bases, V lost 4 bases, and 3 bases had no gene match. The CDR3 reads CASSTGGLTEAFF. CDR3 in DNA: TGCGCCAGCAGCACAGGGGGCTTAACTGAAGCTTTCTTT.

The sample holds a few counts of this clone. The chain carries TRBV28 and TRBJ2-3, with D maybe TRBD1 (6 bases). Germline values: CDR1 MDHEN, CDR2 SYDVKM. The CDR3 is 16 amino acids. V lost 6 bases, J lost 5 bases, and 21 bases lay in between. The CDR3, as DNA: TGTGCCAGCAGCCCAACGACAGGAAAAAGAGGAGATACGCAGTATTTT. Its translation: CASSPTTGKRGDTQYF.

This clone was picked up a small number of times. This rearrangement joins TRBV7-9 to TRBJ1-4; D unclear. V lost 5 bases and J 3 bases, leaving 13 bases between the germline ends. The germline V gene encodes CDR1 SEHNR and CDR2 FQNEAQ (reference sequence). The CDR3 has 15 amino acids. Here the CDR3 DNA reads TGTGCCAGCAGCCCTACCCAGGTGGCTAATGAAAAACTGTTTTTT. As protein: CASSPTQVANEKLFF. The full variable domain, rest sourced from reference TRBV7-9 and TRBJ1-4, is DTGVSQNPRHKITKRGQNVTFRCDPISEHNRLYWYRQTLGQGPEFLTYFQNEAQLEKSRLLSDRFSAERPKGSFSTLEIQRTEQGDSAMYLCASSPTQVANEKLFFGSGTQLSVL.

The chain carries TRBV13 and TRBJ1-5, with unresolved D. CDR1 and CDR2 from the germline V gene are PRHDT and FYEKMQ (reference sequence). The CDR3 loop spans 12 amino acids. V lost 4 bases to trimming and J lost 9 bases, with 10 bases between them. CDR3 sequence reads: CASSYLEGPQHF. The CDR3 region has the DNA TGTGCCAGCAGCTACCTCGAGGGGCCCCAGCATTTT.

This chain joins TRBV7-9 and TRBJ1-5; D may be TRBD1 (5 bases). V dropped 1 base and J dropped 0 bases, with 13 bases sitting between them. Germline CDR1 and CDR2: SEHNR and FQNEAQ (reference sequence). The CDR3 spans 17 residues. DNA for the CDR3: TGTGCCAGCAGCTTAGGCGAAGGGGTCGGTAGCAATCAGCCCCAGCATTTT. Encoded protein: CASSLGEGVGSNQPQHF.

This chain links TRBV14 with TRBJ1-1; D gene uncertain. Germline V CDR1 and CDR2: SGHDN, FVKESK. This CDR3 has 11 amino acids. The V and J ends lost 4 bases and 7 bases respectively, with 7 bases between them. CDR3 in DNA: TGTGCCAGCAGCCCGGGATTTGAAGCTTTCTTT. It codes for CASSPGFEAFF.

The rearrangement joins TRBV15 to TRBJ2-1; tentative D call: TRBD2 (5 bases). CDR1 and CDR2 from the germline V gene are LNHNV and YYDKDF (reference sequence). The CDR3 is 15 amino acids. V shed 8 bases and J shed 1 base, with 15 bases lying between them. The CDR3 spells CATQKASRSYNEQFF. Written as DNA, the CDR3 is TGTGCCACCCAAAAGGCTAGCCGTTCCTACAATGAGCAGTTCTTC.

This clone was seen only a few times. The chain is built from TRBV6-1 and TRBJ2-7; the D gene is possibly TRBD1 (6 bases). This CDR3 has 14 amino acids. V lost 4 bases and J 2 bases, leaving 12 bases between the germline ends. The germline CDR1 and CDR2 sequences are MNHNS and SASEGT. This CDR3 is CASSGWDTTYEQYF. The CDR3 nucleotides read TGTGCCAGCAGTGGATGGGACACAACCTACGAGCAGTACTTC.

The CDR3, as DNA: TGCAGCGGGGGGGGGAAGGGCGAGCAGTACTTC. As protein: CSGGGKGEQYF. The rearrangement uses TRBV29-1 and TRBJ2-7, with 7 bases identical to TRBD2. This CDR3 region has 11 residues. The V segment lost 7 bases and the J segment 6 bases; nucleotides outside the gene matches: 6. Germline CDR1 SQVTM, CDR2 ANQGSEA.

The chain carries TRBV5-6 and TRBJ1-4; D gene uncertain. The CDR3 is 16 amino acids. Germline V lookup: CDR1 SGHDT, CDR2 YYEEEE. Trimming pared 1 base from V and 5 bases from J, leaving 15 bases between. This CDR3 is CASSLTASGINEKLFF. CDR3 nucleotide sequence: TGTGCCAGCAGCTTGACTGCCTCGGGGATCAATGAAAAACTGTTTTTT.

The V call is TRBV5-4, the J call TRBJ2-7, with TRBD2 as a possible D gene (5 bases). The CDR3 contains 13 residues. Germline lookup yields CDR1 SGHNT and CDR2 YYREEE (reference sequence). Trimming stripped 2 bases from V and 0 bases from J, with 6 bases between. The CDR3: CASSFSGSYEQYF. The CDR3 nucleotides are TGTGCCAGCAGCTTCAGCGGCTCCTACGAGCAGTACTTC.

The chain links TRBV7-2 to TRBJ1-2, with 8 bases identical to TRBD1. The V gene's germline CDR1 is SGHTA and CDR2 FQGNSA. V trimming: 4 bases; J trimming: 4 bases; junction bases outside the gene matches: 8. The CDR3 consists of 15 residues. CDR3 sequence (DNA): TGTGCCAGCAGCTACTTGGACAGGGAACTCTATGGCTACACCTTC. This gives the protein CASSYLDRELYGYTF. The full variable domain, with the rest looked up from reference TRBV7-2 and TRBJ1-2, is GAGVSQSPSNKVTEKGKDVELRCDPISGHTALYWYRQSLGQGLEFLIYFQGNSAPDKSGLPSDRFSAERTGGSVSTLTIQRTQQEDSAVYLCASSYLDRELYGYTFGSGTRLTVV.

The chain joins TRBV29-1 to TRBJ2-4; D may be TRBD2 (6 bases). Deletions cut 7 bases from V and 13 bases from J, with 23 bases between. Germline loops: CDR1 SQVTM, CDR2 ANQGSEA. The CDR3 sequence is 13 residues long. Written as DNA, the CDR3 is TGCAGCGCCGGAGGGATGTCCTTCCAGGCCCAGTACTTC. The encoded protein is CSAGGMSFQAQYF.

This clone came up a few times. The chain uses TRBV7-9 and TRBJ2-3; weak D call: TRBD2 (5 bases). The V end lost 3 bases, the J end lost 2 bases, and 9 bases lay between the germline ends. CDR1 SEHNR and CDR2 FQNEAQ come from the germline V gene (reference sequence). The CDR3 length is 14 residues. The CDR3 DNA reads TGTGCCAGCAGCTTTCGGGAACCCACAGATACGCAGTATTTT. This gives the protein CASSFREPTDTQYF.

J is TRBJ2-1 and V is TRBV18; 8 nucleotides line up with TRBD1. Germline trimming cut 2 bases from V and 8 bases from J; bases unmatched to any gene: 14. This CDR3 is built from 17 residues. Germline assignment: CDR1 KGHSH and CDR2 LQKENI. The CDR3: CASSPFADGQGLDEQFF. CDR3 in DNA: TGTGCCAGCTCACCATTTGCTGATGGACAGGGTTTGGATGAGCAGTTCTTC.